The text below deals with one TCR beta chain. Its target is unknown. This sample was taken from a study of CD4 T cells in relation to SARS-CoV-2 and coronaviruses. Sequencing used immunoSEQ multiplex PCR; TCRdb keeps in-frame clones, though not all of them. This sample has around 65,000 clones, with over 70% found just once. The unexposed donors gave CD4+ T cells in about 2011-2019, prior to COVID-19. V was shortened by 4 bases and J by 6 bases, with 13 bases between the two germline ends. Germline CDR1 reads MNHEY; CDR2 reads SVGEGT. This CDR3 spans 13 amino acids. Overall study findings and caveats: Roughly 65% of donors had memory CD4+ clonotypes crossrecognizing SARS-CoV-2 and common cold coronavirus spike.

The rearrangement joins TRBV6-2 or TRBV6-3 to TRBJ2-7; weak D call: TRBD1 (6 bases). The sequence derives from a human donor in good health. Sample: memory CD4+ T cells from PBMCs. Here the CDR3 reads CASSSWTEGEQYF. The CDR3 nucleotides read TGTGCCAGCAGTTCCTGGACAGAGGGCGAGCAGTACTTC.